The 24 T cell receptor beta chains presented below share a single source sample, sequenced in a study of shared clonotypes between healthy human individuals (TCRdb year 2020). Library preparation was by the immunoSEQ multiplex PCR assay. In TCRdb, the immuneACCESS table is reduced to in-frame sequences with V and J assigned. These tables do not hold every clone; where another copy was compared, an unresolved V gene accounts for under half, and the others remain unexplained. The sample contains 2 million to 3 million clones, more than 85% of them found a single time. The leading ten clones occupy 0.36% of the sample. The specimen was naive CD4+ T cells from PBMCs. Per the publication, the cell subset or site label means: CD45RA+ positively selected. These receptor sequences come from a young man in good health. Some clones in this sample may be carry-over from other donors' samples.

The chain employs TRBV7-2 and TRBJ1-2; D gene ambiguous. CDR3 length: 13 amino acids. CDR1 SGHTA and CDR2 FQGNSA come from the germline V gene. Trimming stripped 1 base from V and 8 bases from J, with 11 bases between. CDR3 bases: TGTGCCAGCAGCTTAGAGGGTGGCGTGGGCTACACCTTC. Translating gives CASSLEGGVGYTF.

A remark on this clone: Other DNA sequences in this sample translate to the same CDR3. The V and J genes are TRBV7-2 and TRBJ1-5; no reliable D call. This CDR3 has 12 residues. Trimming left V 5 bases short and J 4 bases short, with 6 bases between. CDR1 is SGHTA, CDR2 FQGNSA, per germline. The CDR3 DNA is TGTGCCAGCAGCCCCTCAAATCAGCCCCAGCATTTT. This encodes CASSPSNQPQHF.

The gene calls are TRBV2 and TRBJ1-2, with D maybe TRBD1 (5 bases). CDR1 SNHLY and CDR2 FYNNEI come from the germline V gene. This CDR3 comprises 14 residues. V was clipped by 4 bases and J by 2 bases, with 11 bases between them. The CDR3 sequence is CASSAQGGNYGYTF. The CDR3 DNA follows: TGTGCCAGCAGTGCTCAGGGCGGCAACTATGGCTACACCTTC.

This rearrangement joins TRBV7-9 to TRBJ2-3; 10 bases map to TRBD2. The CDR3 extends over 17 amino acids. V was clipped by 3 bases and J by 7 bases; unmatched bases: 13. Germline V CDR1 and CDR2: SEHNR, FQNEAQ (reference sequence). The CDR3 loop is CASSFTNLAGAPNTQYF. The CDR3, as DNA: TGTGCCAGCAGCTTCACCAATCTAGCGGGGGCCCCTAATACGCAGTATTTT.

This chain links TRBV11-2 with TRBJ2-4, with D possibly being TRBD2 (5 bases). Germline V gene sequence: CDR1 SGHAT, CDR2 FQNNGV. Trimming pared 2 bases from V and 7 bases from J, leaving 15 bases between. CDR3 length: 15 amino acids. The CDR3 region is CASSLFRRRGNIQYF. CDR3 in DNA: TGTGCCAGCAGCTTATTTCGCAGGAGAGGGAACATTCAGTACTTC.

The rearrangement links TRBV18 to TRBJ1-3; D perhaps matches TRBD1 (5 bases). CDR1 is KGHSH, CDR2 LQKENI, per germline. V was pared by 6 bases and J by 0 bases, with 12 bases between. The length of the CDR3 is 15 residues. The CDR3 reads CASSEGRASGNTIYF. Here the CDR3 DNA reads TGTGCCAGCTCGGAGGGCAGGGCCTCTGGAAACACCATATATTTT. The complete variable domain, with remaining parts taken from reference TRBV18 and TRBJ1-3, reads NAGVMQNPRHLVRRRGQEARLRCSPMKGHSHVYWYRQLPEEGLKFMVYLQKENIIDESGMPKERFSAEFPKEGPSILRIQQVVRGDSAAYFCASSEGRASGNTIYFGEGSWLTVV.

The chain employs TRBV18 and TRBJ1-4; TRBD1 aligns across 8 bases. Germline assignment: CDR1 KGHSH and CDR2 LQKENI. The CDR3 has 13 amino acids. Trimming took 6 bases from V and 10 from J; bases not matched to a gene: 7. The CDR3 loop is CASSRGQGAKLFF. CDR3 coding DNA: TGTGCCAGCTCGCGCGGACAGGGTGCAAAACTGTTTTTT.

In the case of this clone: The sample carries other DNA sequences with the same CDR3. The CDR3 region is CASSQTQETQYF. In DNA, the CDR3 is TGCGCCAGCAGTCAGACTCAAGAGACCCAGTACTTC. The chain employs TRBV4-1 and TRBJ2-5; D remains unclear. There are 12 residues in the CDR3. Germline CDR1 MGHRA, CDR2 YSYEKL. Trimming cost V 6 bases and J 2 bases, with 7 bases left between them.

The chain employs TRBV18 and TRBJ1-3, with unresolved D. In germline, CDR1 is KGHSH, CDR2 LQKENI. The CDR3 covers 12 residues. V lost 6 bases and J 11 bases, leaving 14 bases between the germline ends. The CDR3 here is CASSRTREAIYF. The CDR3 DNA is TGTGCCAGCTCTCGGACTCGGGAGGCCATATATTTT. Drawing the rest from reference TRBV18 and TRBJ1-3, the complete variable domain is NAGVMQNPRHLVRRRGQEARLRCSPMKGHSHVYWYRQLPEEGLKFMVYLQKENIIDESGMPKERFSAEFPKEGPSILRIQQVVRGDSAAYFCASSRTREAIYFGEGSWLTVV.

The CDR3 bases are TGTGCCACCAGCAGCCGAATTAATAGCAATCAGCCCCAGCATTTT. Translating gives CATSSRINSNQPQHF. The V and J genes are TRBV15 and TRBJ1-5; no firm D call. V was cut by 3 bases and J by 0 bases, with 9 bases left in between. Per germline, CDR1 LNHNV and CDR2 YYDKDF (reference sequence). The CDR3 loop spans 15 amino acids. Full variable domain (remainder filled in from reference TRBV15 and TRBJ1-5): DAMVIQNPRYQVTQFGKPVTLSCSQTLNHNVMYWYQQKSSQAPKLLFHYYDKDFNNEADTPDNFQSRRPNTSFCFLDIRSPGLGDTAMYLCATSSRINSNQPQHFGDGTRLSIL.

The chain couples TRBV5-1 to TRBJ1-6; the match to TRBD1 covers 9 bases. The V segment lost 2 bases and the J segment 8 bases; nucleotides outside the gene matches: 5. The CDR3 consists of 15 residues. The germline V gene has CDR1 SGHRS and CDR2 YFSETQ. This CDR3 is CASSLMGQGDSPLHF. CDR3 DNA sequence: TGCGCCAGCAGCTTAATGGGACAGGGCGATTCACCCCTCCACTTT.

The chain is built from TRBV7-8 and TRBJ1-1, with 8 bases that match TRBD1. The CDR3 consists of 14 residues. The V and J ends lost 5 bases and 5 bases, in that order; junction bases with no gene match: 7. CDR1 is SGHVS, CDR2 FQNEAQ, per germline. The CDR3: CASSQGTGWTEAFF. CDR3 nucleotides: TGTGCCAGCAGCCAAGGGACAGGATGGACTGAAGCTTTCTTT.

This chain uses TRBV7-2 with TRBJ2-7; tentative D call: TRBD1 (5 bases). V shed 5 bases and J shed 9 bases, with 17 bases lying between them. The germline V gene encodes CDR1 SGHTA and CDR2 FQGNSA. This CDR3 is built from 13 residues. CDR3: CASSLLGPLGQYF. For the CDR3, the DNA is TGTGCCAGCAGCCTACTGGGGCCCCTGGGGCAGTACTTC.

The chain uses TRBV30 and TRBJ2-5; possibly TRBD1 for D (5 bases). The CDR3 is made up of 12 amino acids. From germline, CDR1 is GTSNPN and CDR2 SVGIG (reference sequence). V lost 3 bases, J lost 5 bases, and 10 bases lay in between. The CDR3: CAWSTGRETQYF. The CDR3 DNA reads TGTGCCTGGAGCACAGGAAGGGAGACCCAGTACTTC.

The gene calls are TRBV6-1 and TRBJ2-5; 7 nucleotides align to TRBD1. CDR1 is MNHNS and CDR2 is SASEGT in the germline V gene. This CDR3 region has 15 residues. V shed 6 bases, J shed 0 bases, and the junction held 7 bases outside the gene matches. The CDR3 loop reads CASRPGQTYQETQYF. CDR3 nucleotides: TGTGCCAGCAGGCCGGGACAGACGTACCAAGAGACCCAGTACTTC.

The chain recombines TRBV27 with TRBJ1-5; maybe TRBD1 (6 bases). This CDR3 contains 14 residues. The germline V gene has CDR1 MNHEY and CDR2 SMNVEV (reference sequence). Trimming cost V 8 bases and J 6 bases, with 17 bases left between them. This CDR3 reads CASWAEGVSQPQHF. In nucleotides, the CDR3 is TGTGCCAGCTGGGCCGAGGGGGTAAGTCAGCCCCAGCATTTT.

About this clone: At the DNA level, this CDR3 is encoded by other sequences in the same sample as well. This chain connects TRBV7-3 to TRBJ2-7, with D tentatively TRBD1 (6 bases). This CDR3 spans 13 amino acids. The ends were cut back, 2 bases at V and 3 bases at J, with 8 bases in the middle. Germline V gene data show CDR1 as SGHTA and CDR2 as FQGTGA. In DNA, the CDR3 is TGTGCCAGCAGCTTAGACAGGAGCTACGAGCAGTACTTC. It encodes CASSLDRSYEQYF.

The V gene is TRBV6-5, the J gene TRBJ2-3; 13 positions match TRBD2. The J segment lost 6 bases and the V segment lost 6 bases, leaving 6 bases of the junction unmatched. Per the germline V gene, CDR1 is MNHEY and CDR2 is SVGAGI. The CDR3 contains 15 residues. CDR3 in amino acids: CASRRTSGRWDTQYF. In DNA form, the CDR3 reads TGTGCCAGCAGACGGACTAGCGGGAGATGGGATACGCAGTATTTT.

CDR3 region: CASSRMEGALNYNEQFF. The CDR3 DNA is TGCGCCAGCAGCCGCATGGAGGGGGCCCTTAACTACAATGAGCAGTTCTTC. This chain links TRBV23-1 with TRBJ2-1, with TRBD1 as a possible D gene (7 bases). TRBV23-1 is an open reading frame whose function is uncertain. This CDR3 contains 17 residues. Trimming took 6 bases from V and 3 from J, leaving 21 bases between them.

This chain connects TRBV19 to TRBJ2-2; no definite D call. The CDR3 is 12 residues long. Germline V gene sequence: CDR1 LNHDA, CDR2 SQIVND (reference sequence). With 3 bases removed from V and 7 bases from J, the gap between germline ends came to 6 bases. CDR3 loop: CASSMVGGELFF. The CDR3 DNA reads as TGTGCCAGTAGTATGGTAGGCGGGGAGCTGTTTTTT.

Only one count was recorded for this clone. The V call is TRBV28, the J call TRBJ1-2, with TRBD1 as a possible D gene (6 bases). The V end lost 5 bases, the J end lost 4 bases, and 14 bases lay between the germline ends. Germline V gene lookup returns CDR1 MDHEN and CDR2 SYDVKM. The CDR3 is 14 residues long. The CDR3 loop is CASSETGRGYGYTF. The CDR3 bases are TGTGCCAGCAGTGAAACAGGGAGAGGCTATGGCTACACCTTC.

About this clone itself: Relative to the germline gene, one junction end is altered; a read error may explain this. This chain connects TRBV28 to TRBJ1-3; D gene unclear. The germline CDR1 and CDR2 sequences are MDHEN and SYDVKM. This CDR3 is 14 amino acids long. The CDR3 sequence is CASSTTVSGNAIYF. The CDR3 nucleotides are TGTGCCAGCAGTACAACAGTCTCTGGAAACGCCATATATTTT.

This chain connects TRBV19 to TRBJ1-5; D is unclear. Germline V gene lookup returns CDR1 LNHDA and CDR2 SQIVND (reference sequence). The germline V and J ends were trimmed by 6 bases and 4 bases, with 10 bases remaining between them. The CDR3 sequence is 13 residues long. CDR3 region: CASRTDENQPQHF. DNA of the CDR3: TGTGCCAGTAGGACGGATGAGAATCAGCCCCAGCATTTT. The full variable domain, in which reference TRBV19 and TRBJ1-5 provide the parts outside the CDR3, is DGGITQSPKYLFRKEGQNVTLSCEQNLNHDAMYWYRQDPGQGLRLIYYSQIVNDFQKGDIAEGYSVSREKKESFPLTVTSAQKNPTAFYLCASRTDENQPQHFGDGTRLSIL.

This clone was observed a single time. This sequence joins TRBV28 and TRBJ1-5; tentatively, D is TRBD1 (5 bases). The CDR3 runs 17 residues. The germline gives CDR1 MDHEN, CDR2 SYDVKM. The V and J ends lost 7 bases and 4 bases respectively, with 23 bases between them. CDR3 protein: CASTLSLDGGRNQPQHF. The CDR3, as DNA: TGTGCCAGCACACTTTCCCTGGACGGGGGAAGAAATCAGCCCCAGCATTTT.